This TCR beta chain emerged from a study of cytomegalovirus exposure and HLA in healthy donors (dated by TCRdb to about 2017). Context from the whole study: According to an earlier analysis of several hundred of the donors, 150 million to 200 million T cells yielded 90 million to 140 million unique TCR beta sequences and about 280 Gb of sequence data. An early release covering 500 to 750 HLA-typed donors comprised roughly 300 gigabases of sequencing data and around 85 million unique TCR sequences. Of the approximately 400 genotyped donors, about 80% fell in the genetic ancestry cluster associated with self-reported Caucasian donors. The study aimed to test whether cataloging public T cell receptors could reveal signatures of past pathogen exposure. The study profiled the T cell repertoires of under 850 subjects by immunosequencing and related them to cytomegalovirus serostatus. Besides the first cohort of hundreds of subjects, a separate validation cohort made up of over 95 different subjects was used. To predict cytomegalovirus infection status, the study brought together high-throughput TCR immunosequencing, statistical association of individual TCRs with disease status, and machine learning. A later analysis re-analyzed previously published TCR beta repertoires from 666 donors and added high-resolution HLA genotyping to study TCR occurrence patterns. Rather than drawing on any new phenotypic data, the later analysis identified candidate immune exposures from TCR beta sequences and the way those sequences occurred across donors. An earlier analysis of roughly 600 of the donors used high-throughput TCR beta sequencing to judge whether each TCR beta V gene segment behaved as functional or pseudogenic. Donor age, sex, ethnicity and CMV serostatus were compiled alongside the repertoire data. Genome-wide SNP genotypes for about 55% of the roughly 670 donors were used in a later genetic analysis, which treated that subset as a discovery cohort. All discovery cohort repertoires had been generated on a single sequencing platform. HLA typing included class I and class II loci at four-digit resolution. The number of typed donors differed by locus: about 620-630 for A, B, C, DRB1 and DQB1; some 540 for DQA1; 600 to 610 for DPA1; and approximately 450 for DPB1. Several DR-DQ haplotypes were handled as single units for association and clustering, since linkage in the cohort was strong. On average, approximately 250,000 unique TCR beta nucleotide sequences were sequenced per donor among 300 to 500 genotyped donors of the cohort, with roughly a sixth of those sequences being non-productive. The study at large found these results: Across donors, most TCR sequences were observed very rarely, whereas some public TCRs were present in many individuals. A later analysis found that most CMV-associated TCR beta chains appeared HLA-restricted, with HLA associations seemingly driven largely by CMV exposure. A further reported finding was that TCR beta sequences accurately predicted the HLA-A and HLA-B alleles for most subjects in the first cohort. In an earlier analysis of roughly 560 of the donors, most TCR beta V segments were observed in productive rearrangements about 90% or about 30% of the time, broadly matching IMGT annotations. Because counts were too low, about 15 rarely observed V segments, including chromosome 9 orphons, were left out of the earlier analysis of about 620 of the donors. The 87-base-pair reads could not distinguish some IMGT-functional V segments, including TRBV6-2 and TRBV6-3, so those segments were excluded. Three of the identified cytomegalovirus-associated TCR beta chains were confirmed in vitro to be specific for cytomegalovirus antigens. A total of roughly 160 TCR beta chains were listed by the study as associated with cytomegalovirus. In a later analysis, the rate of TCR association differed among HLA loci, with DRB1 alleles having the most associated TCRs and HLA-C alleles having the fewest. At a false discovery rate of 0.05, a later analysis linked about 17,000 TCR beta sequences to specific HLA alleles. Because HLA typing was unavailable for some donors at each locus, only the typed subset was used in association tests. The only immune exposure information available for the cohort was CMV serostatus. Only TCR beta chains were sequenced in this cohort, and the absence of alpha or paired-chain data limited detectable features. A later analysis reported that several top co-occurrence clusters appeared linked to parvovirus B19, influenza, CMV and Epstein-Barr virus. When HLA alleles, especially DR and DQ, strongly co-occurred, TCR associations were difficult to assign to individual alleles. According to the authors, the approach could potentially be generalized to other disease states and immunological phenotypes. In a later genetic analysis, fewer N-insertions in productive TCRs were reported among donors in an Asian-associated ancestry cluster than the roughly 700-donor mean. A cluster of highly shared sequence variants was judged likely to be a technical artifact of the sequencing pipeline. Presence/absence analyses assumed roughly uniform sequencing depth across donors, an assumption that may not hold. Linkage disequilibrium might explain the correlated functional status among segregating V segments, but an unknown experimental factor could not be ruled out. The classifier was reported to diagnose cytomegalovirus status with high specificity and sensitivity in both the original cohort and the validation cohort. A later analysis found that HLA-associated TCR beta chains were more clonally expanded and had lower generation probabilities than equally common non-associated chains. V-gene and J-gene trimming of TCR beta chains was associated with a missense DCLRE1C variant in a later genetic analysis, and the association was replicated in an independent cohort.

CDR1 and CDR2, looked up from the germline V gene, are SGHVS and FNYEAQ. V gives up 5 bases and J gives up 4 bases, and the segment between their germline ends measures 14 bases. The CDR3, from cysteine to phenylalanine, totals 14 residues. The DNA shown is the 42-base CDR3, in frame from base 1. As regards this clone: Its antigen is not yet known. No much larger clonotype is one base removed from it; base qualities were not supplied.

The cohort was made up of 666 healthy bone marrow donors. All cohort members were sampled while nominally healthy, although unrecorded immune exposures were likely present. The donor was CMV seronegative and belonged to the group of 352 seronegative cohort members. Each donor provided a peripheral blood sample, and peripheral blood mononuclear cells were used for TCR beta sequencing. Genomic DNA extraction from the blood cell samples was performed with the Qiagen DNeasy Blood Extraction Kit. Preparation of the library involved the immunoSEQ multiplex PCR assay. For the multiplex PCR, a mixture combining 60 forward primers for TCR Vbeta segments and 13 reverse primers for TCR Jbeta segments was used. A multiplex PCR assay on genomic DNA amplified the CDR3 region of rearranged TCR beta genes. On the Illumina HiSeq System, the amplified TCR beta libraries were sequenced as 87-base-pair reads. The authors' analysis ran thus. In a later analysis, tens of millions of unique TCR beta chains were counted across the roughly 670 repertoires, and around 10 million of these chains were shared by at least two donors. To remove PCR and sequencing errors, raw reads were error-corrected and collapsed into unique sequences using a nearest-neighbor algorithm that merged closely related sequences. CDR3 sequences were aligned to IMGT reference sequences to assign V, D and J gene segments. For a sequence to be retained, at least a six-nucleotide match to both a V gene segment and a J gene segment was required. A rearrangement was called productive if the CDR3 had no stop codons and remained in frame with V and J, and every other rearrangement was called non-productive. Following IMGT convention, CDR3 was defined as the stretch from the second conserved V-encoded cysteine up to the conserved J-encoded phenylalanine. Sequences without an unambiguous match to a single V gene segment were excluded from the earlier analysis of several hundred of the donors. In an earlier analysis of roughly 600 of the donors, a V segment was called functional when productive rearrangements were above 56.7%, and segregating when the standard deviation between donors exceeded 5%. To diagnose cytomegalovirus status from the catalog of TCR beta chain sequences, a statistical classification framework was built. In a later analysis, TCR nucleotide sequences were compared against IMGT/GENE-DB human TR gene sequences so that V and J genes could be assigned. Using the TCRdist pipeline, a later analysis assigned CDR3 sequences along with most-parsimonious VDJ recombination scenarios. In a later analysis, each TCR beta chain was defined by its CDR3 amino acid sequence together with its V-gene family, and reads lacking a unique V-gene family were excluded. In a later analysis, 450 to 600 highly shared, low-generation-probability nucleotide sequences were removed to address suspected cross-contamination and a sequencing artifact. For each public chain, a later analysis derived a clonal expansion index from normalized ranks of inferred template counts within each repertoire. A later analysis computed generation probabilities with a VDJ recombination model fitted to out-of-frame rearrangements, and checked the results against IGoR. Hypergeometric tests were used in a later analysis to score TCR-TCR, TCR-HLA and TCR-CMV co-occurrence, with a repertoire-size bias correction applied to the TCR pairs. In a later analysis, false discovery rates were estimated by permuting HLA or CMV assignments 20 times. A later analysis grouped co-occurring TCRs with DBSCAN, adding TCRdist sequence similarity when clustering within HLA-allele-positive subsets. For co-occurrence clustering, repertoires with fewer than 30,000 or more than 120,000 public chains were excluded, along with 5 or 6 repertoires with anomalous nucleotide sharing. Here the immuneACCESS table is served through TCRdb, limited to in-frame sequences with V and J called. Missing clones are a known gap in these copies; in checked studies unresolved V genes cover under half, and the rest lacks a known reason. V, J and clone size reflect that table, while D and trimming were determined from the DNA. The sample yields approximately 130,000 clones; more than 65% were counted once. The leading ten clones occupy roughly 1.5% of the sample.

The V gene is TRBV7-6 and the J gene is TRBJ1-1; the D gene is possibly TRBD1, with 5 bases matching. Sequences were obtained from PBMCs. The receptor comes from a woman between 18 and 30 years old in good health and CMV-seronegative. The CDR3 region has the sequence CASSQQGVGTEAFF. The DNA is TGTGCCAGCAGCCAGCAGGGTGTGGGCACTGAAGCTTTCTTT. When the CDR3 is completed using the reference TRBV7-6 and TRBJ1-1 genes on either side, the full variable domain is GAGVSQSPRYKVTKRGQDVALRCDPISGHVSLYWYRQALGQGPEFLTYFNYEAQQDKSGLPNDRFSAERPEGSISTLTIQRTEQRDSAMYRCASSQQGVGTEAFFGQGTRLTVV.